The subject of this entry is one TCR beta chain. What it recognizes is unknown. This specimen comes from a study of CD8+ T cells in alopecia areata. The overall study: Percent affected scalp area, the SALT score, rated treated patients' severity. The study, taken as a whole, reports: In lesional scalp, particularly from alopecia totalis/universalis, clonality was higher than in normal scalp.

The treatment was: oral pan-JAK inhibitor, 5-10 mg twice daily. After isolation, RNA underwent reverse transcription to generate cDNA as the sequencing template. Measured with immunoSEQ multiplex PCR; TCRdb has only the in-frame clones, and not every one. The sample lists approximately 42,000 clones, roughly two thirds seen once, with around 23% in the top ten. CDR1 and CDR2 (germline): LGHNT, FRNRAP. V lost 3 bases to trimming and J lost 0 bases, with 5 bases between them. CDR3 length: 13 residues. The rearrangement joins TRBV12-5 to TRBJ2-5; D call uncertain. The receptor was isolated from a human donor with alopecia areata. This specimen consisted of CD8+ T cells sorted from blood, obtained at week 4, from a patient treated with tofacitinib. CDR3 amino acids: CASGLNYQETQYF. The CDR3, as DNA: TGTGCTAGTGGTTTAAATTACCAAGAGACCCAGTACTTC. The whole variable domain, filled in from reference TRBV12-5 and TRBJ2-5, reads DARVTQTPRHKVTEMGQEVTMRCQPILGHNTVFWYRQTMMQGLELLAYFRNRAPLDDSGMPKDRFSAEMPDATLATLKIQPSEPRDSAVYFCASGLNYQETQYFGPGTRLLVL.